Listed below are T cell receptor beta chains from one sample, sequenced in a study of long-term antiretroviral therapy in people with HIV. TCRdb's table, derived via immunoSEQ multiplex PCR, lists solely in-frame clones and lacks some. The table includes 25,000 to 30,000 clones, roughly 84% detected once. Source: unsorted PBMCs, taken 0.4 years after starting antiretroviral therapy. Receptors were obtained from a man in his late teens or twenties with HIV. CDR3s include the opening cysteine and the closing phenylalanine or tryptophan. The D gene is left open where the match is weak. Clone sizes are given selectively: once, few, many, or a class where the clone is expanded.

NA | TRBJ2-1 | NA | 15 | TRBV28 | CASNGQRRSYNEQFF | TGTGCCAGCAATGGCCAGCGCCGCTCCTACAATGAGCAGTTCTTC
NA | TRBJ1-1 | NA | 15 | TRBV4-1 | CASSQEQNMNTEAFF | TGCGCCAGCAGCCAAGAGCAGAACATGAACACTGAAGCTTTCTTT
TRBD2 | TRBJ2-1 | NA | 15 | TRBV7-9 | CASSSLAGTYNEQFF | TGTGCCAGCAGCTCATTAGCGGGGACCTACAATGAGCAGTTCTTC
TRBD2 | TRBJ2-7 | NA | 20 | TRBV10-2 | CASSESIQVLAGVRGVEQYF | TGCGCCAGCAGTGAGTCGATCCAGGTACTAGCGGGAGTAAGGGGTGTCGAGCAGTACTTC
NA | TRBJ2-1 | NA | 15 | TRBV7-8 | CASSLDDSLYNEQFF | TGTGCCAGCAGCTTAGACGACTCACTCTACAATGAGCAGTTCTTC
TRBD1 | TRBJ1-1 | NA | 16 | TRBV12-5 | CASGLGGTGGITEAFF | TGTGCTAGTGGCCTGGGAGGGACAGGGGGCATCACTGAAGCTTTCTTT
TRBD1 | TRBJ1-1 | NA | 13 | TRBV2 | CASKDRGSTEAFF | TGTGCCAGCAAAGACAGGGGGAGCACTGAAGCTTTCTTT
TRBD1 | TRBJ2-7 | NA | 15 | TRBV9 | CASSTRTGNSYEQYF | TGTGCCAGCAGCACCCGGACAGGGAACTCCTACGAGCAGTACTTC
TRBD1 | TRBJ1-1 | NA | 16 | TRBV5-4 | CASSPWDRGSLDEAFF | TGTGCCAGCAGCCCCTGGGACAGGGGTTCCCTGGATGAAGCTTTCTTT
NA | TRBJ2-7 | NA | 15 | TRBV5-6 | CASSFDSGRWYEQYF | TGTGCCAGCAGCTTCGACAGTGGACGCTGGTACGAGCAGTACTTC
NA | TRBJ1-1 | NA | 14 | TRBV7-9 | CASSGGGQNTEAFF | TGTGCCAGCAGTGGGGGGGGGCAGAACACTGAAGCTTTCTTT
TRBD2 | TRBJ2-3 | NA | 15 | TRBV5-8 | CASSRLAGGGDTQYF | TGTGCCAGCAGTCGACTAGCGGGAGGGGGAGATACGCAGTATTTT
NA | TRBJ2-3 | few | 16 | TRBV6-6 | CASRVGGAFSTDTQYF | TGTGCCAGCAGGGTAGGGGGGGCCTTTTCCACAGATACGCAGTATTTT
NA | TRBJ2-7 | few | 15 | TRBV4-1 | CASSQDGGSSYEQYF | TGCGCCAGCAGCCAAGATGGTGGCAGCTCCTACGAGCAGTACTTC
NA | TRBJ1-1 | NA | 14 | TRBV28 | CASSPISKNTEAFF | TGTGCCAGCAGTCCGATCTCGAAGAACACTGAAGCTTTCTTT
NA | TRBJ1-1 | NA | 13 | TRBV4-1 | CASSGSSGTGAFF | TGCGCCAGCAGCGGCAGTTCAGGGACGGGAGCTTTCTTT
NA | TRBJ2-7 | NA | 15 | TRBV9 | CASSVAGTAADEQYF | TGTGCCAGCAGCGTAGCCGGGACGGCCGCGGACGAGCAGTACTTC
TRBD1 | TRBJ1-6 | NA | 14 | TRBV19 | CATGTGTYNSPLHF | TGTGCCACCGGGACAGGAACCTATAATTCACCCCTCCACTTT
NA | TRBJ1-1 | few | 15 | TRBV4-2 | CASSQGVSSNTEAFF | TGTGCCAGCAGCCAAGGGGTCAGCTCGAACACTGAAGCTTTCTTT
NA | TRBJ2-3 | NA | 14 | TRBV15 | CATRKGAYTDTQYF | TGTGCCACCAGGAAAGGAGCGTACACAGATACGCAGTATTTT
NA | TRBJ2-7 | few | 12 | TRBV2 | CAFTDSSYEQYF | TGTGCCTTCACAGATTCCAGCTACGAGCAGTACTTC
TRBD2 | TRBJ2-7 | few | 15 | TRBV4-3 | CASSQDSGTSYEQYF | TGCGCCAGCAGCCAAGATAGCGGGACGTCCTACGAGCAGTACTTC
NA | TRBJ1-1 | NA | 13 | TRBV5-1 | CASRIGLNTEAFF | TGCGCCAGCAGGATAGGGCTAAACACTGAAGCTTTCTTT
NA | TRBJ2-7 | NA | 14 | TRBV9 | CASSVGDRSYEQYF | TGTGCCAGCAGCGTAGGAGACAGATCCTACGAGCAGTACTTC
NA | TRBJ2-7 | NA | 12 | TRBV29-1 | CSVEEQGYEQYF | TGCAGCGTTGAAGAGCAGGGCTACGAGCAGTACTTC
NA | TRBJ1-1 | NA | 13 | TRBV6-6 | CASSRGGVTEAFF | TGTGCCAGCAGCCGTGGTGGGGTCACTGAAGCTTTCTTT
NA | TRBJ2-1 | NA | 15 | TRBV15 | CATSRGGGSYNEQFF | TGTGCCACTTCGAGGGGCGGAGGCTCCTACAATGAGCAGTTCTTC
TRBD2 | TRBJ2-3 | NA | 17 | TRBV18 | CASSWGRTSGRSDTQYF | TGTGCCAGCTCATGGGGTCGTACTAGCGGGAGGTCGGATACGCAGTATTTT
NA | TRBJ1-2 | NA | 14 | TRBV29-1 | CSVVEWGRDYGYTF | TGCAGCGTTGTGGAATGGGGGCGAGACTATGGCTACACCTTC
TRBD1 | TRBJ2-2 | NA | 13 | TRBV7-3 | CASSETGTGELFF | TGTGCCAGCAGCGAGACAGGGACCGGGGAGCTGTTTTTT
NA | TRBJ1-2 | once | 14 | TRBV4-3 | CASSQDLAGDGYTF | TGCGCCAGCAGCCAAGACCTGGCAGGGGATGGCTACACCTTC
NA | TRBJ1-2 | NA | 13 | TRBV28 | CASSLGSNYGYTF | TGTGCCAGCAGTTTAGGATCTAACTATGGCTACACCTTC
TRBD1 | TRBJ1-5 | few | 17 | TRBV7-9 | CASSPLQGEIGNQPQHF | TGTGCCAGCAGCCCCCTGCAGGGGGAAATAGGCAATCAGCCCCAGCATTTT
NA | TRBJ2-1 | NA | 13 | TRBV5-1 | CASSLTGVGEQFF | TGCGCCAGCAGCTTGACGGGAGTTGGTGAGCAGTTCTTC
TRBD1 | TRBJ2-7 | once | 16 | TRBV7-9 | CASSLTSGTGKYEQYF | TGTGCCAGCAGCCTGACCTCCGGGACAGGGAAATACGAGCAGTACTTC
NA | TRBJ2-1 | once | 15 | TRBV5-4 | CASSLGPGDHNEQFF | TGTGCCAGCAGCTTGGGGCCAGGGGATCACAATGAGCAGTTCTTC
NA | TRBJ2-3 | once | 16 | TRBV4-1 | CASSQAYSRPTDTQYF | TGCGCCAGCAGCCAAGCGTATTCTCGACCCACAGATACGCAGTATTTT
NA | TRBJ1-5 | NA | 16 | TRBV7-6 | CASSLGGVYSNQPQHF | TGTGCCAGCAGCTTAGGGGGGGTCTACAGCAATCAGCCCCAGCATTTT
NA | TRBJ2-1 | NA | 17 | TRBV27 | CASSLRDGRRDHNEQFF | TGTGCCAGCAGTCTAAGGGACGGACGCAGAGATCACAATGAGCAGTTCTTC
TRBD1 | TRBJ1-2 | NA | 14 | TRBV7-6 | CASSHKDRAHGYTF | TGTGCCAGCAGCCATAAGGACAGGGCGCATGGCTACACCTTC
NA | TRBJ1-1 | NA | 16 | TRBV5-1 | CASSLAVGGLNTEAFF | TGCGCCAGCAGCTTGGCCGTTGGAGGGTTGAACACTGAAGCTTTCTTT
NA | TRBJ1-2 | NA | 13 | TRBV6-1 | CASSEAGLRGYTF | TGTGCCAGCAGTGAAGCAGGGTTACGTGGCTACACCTTC
TRBD1 | TRBJ2-7 | NA | 18 | TRBV10-3 | CAISVPILAGQGSYEQYF | TGTGCCATCAGTGTGCCAATCTTGGCGGGACAGGGGAGCTACGAGCAGTACTTC
NA | TRBJ2-7 | few | 11 | TRBV20-1 | CSASRGHEQYF | TGCAGTGCTAGTAGGGGTCACGAGCAGTACTTC
TRBD2 | TRBJ2-7 | NA | 15 | TRBV7-8 | CASSFRGGGPYEQYF | TGTGCCAGCAGCTTTCGGGGGGGCGGCCCCTACGAGCAGTACTTC
NA | TRBJ2-7 | NA | 14 | TRBV28 | CASKSGQTLWEQYF | TGTGCCAGCAAATCCGGACAGACCTTATGGGAGCAGTACTTC
NA | TRBJ1-4 | NA | 14 | TRBV2 | CASSEARRGEKLFF | TGTGCCAGCAGTGAGGCTCGGAGGGGCGAAAAACTGTTTTTT
NA | TRBJ2-1 | NA | 16 | TRBV25-1 | CASSEYGGQKGNEQFF | TGTGCCAGCAGTGAATACGGGGGACAAAAGGGGAATGAGCAGTTCTTC
TRBD1 | TRBJ1-4 | NA | 16 | TRBV9 | CASSEISDRADEKLFF | TGTGCCAGCAGCGAGATTTCGGACAGGGCTGATGAAAAACTGTTTTTT
TRBD1 | TRBJ1-2 | NA | 13 | TRBV6-5 | CASRQGNADGYTF | TGTGCCAGCCGACAGGGGAACGCGGATGGCTACACCTTC
NA | TRBJ2-7 | once | 14 | TRBV4-3 | CASSQDATNYEQYF | TGCGCCAGCAGCCAAGATGCCACAAACTACGAGCAGTACTTC
NA | TRBJ2-3 | NA | 16 | TRBV18 | CASSPERRDLTDTQYF | TGTGCCAGCTCACCGGAGCGGCGGGACCTCACAGATACGCAGTATTTT
TRBD2 | TRBJ2-5 | NA | 15 | TRBV4-3 | CASSQAREGHETQYF | TGCGCCAGCAGCCAAGCGCGGGAGGGCCATGAGACCCAGTACTTC
NA | TRBJ2-7 | NA | 12 | TRBV5-1 | CASSLPGYEQYF | TGCGCCAGCAGCTTGCCCGGATACGAGCAGTACTTC
NA | TRBJ1-6 | few | 17 | TRBV4-1 | CASSQQPYGTQNSPLHF | TGCGCCAGCAGCCAACAGCCGTACGGGACTCAAAATTCACCCCTCCACTTT
NA | TRBJ1-1 | NA | 13 | TRBV28 | CASSFTGTPEAFF | TGTGCCAGCAGCTTTACCGGGACTCCTGAAGCTTTCTTT
TRBD1 | TRBJ1-4 | NA | 16 | TRBV14 | CASSQVTGAGNEKLFF | TGTGCCAGCAGCCAAGTTACAGGGGCGGGTAATGAAAAACTGTTTTTT
NA | TRBJ2-1 | NA | 12 | TRBV18 | CASSGGTNEQFF | TGTGCCAGCTCTGGCGGGACCAATGAGCAGTTCTTC
NA | TRBJ2-1 | once | 12 | TRBV6-6 | CASSYSGHEQFF | TGTGCCAGCAGTTACTCTGGCCATGAGCAGTTCTTC